The 12 T cell receptor beta chains given below trace back to one sample, sequenced in a study of CXCR3-negative and CXCR3-positive naive CD8 T cells. The study's findings and limits: CXCR3-positive naive cells had more hydrophobic TRB CDR3s than CXCR3-negative naive cells.

Libraries of TRB cDNA were made by 5' RACE and carried UMIs. TCRdb reprocessed the 5' RACE reads; each CDR3 protein has one entry and no DNA is given. The repertoire table contains 5,500 to 8,500 distinct CDR3 sequences. These receptors' targets are unknown. Sequencing used naive CXCR3+ CD8+ T cells from blood. Specified subset: CD45RO-CCR7+CD27+CD95- naive CD8+ T cells expressing CXCR3 (TNR3+). The source is a human donor in good health. Some clones in this sample may be carry-over from other donors' samples.

This sequence joins TRBV12-3 or TRBV12-4 and TRBJ2-6. The CDR3 has 12 residues. CDR3 region: CAIRSGANVLTF.

The gene calls are TRBV20-1 and TRBJ2-3. Per the germline V gene, CDR1 is DFQATT and CDR2 is SNEGSKA (reference sequence). This CDR3 has 11 residues. The CDR3 sequence: CSARFVDTQYF.

Measured by frequency, this clonotype is medium-sized. The chain uses TRBV29-1 and TRBJ2-2; there is no DNA to check the TCRdb D call of TRBD1. The germline CDR1 and CDR2 sequences are SQVTM and ANQGSEA. This CDR3 region has 16 residues. The CDR3: CSVEHRGPYDTGELFF.

The J gene is TRBJ2-1, the V gene TRBV4-1; TCRdb's D call of TRBD2 is untestable without DNA. This CDR3 has 13 amino acids. Germline V gives CDR1 MGHRA, CDR2 YSYEKL. The CDR3 spells CASSQDWTYEQFF.

The chain employs TRBV6-2 or TRBV6-3 and TRBJ2-1. CDR1 is MNHEY, CDR2 SVGEGT, per germline. The CDR3 covers 12 residues. CDR3: CASSYGHNEQFF.

This clonotype ranks as medium-sized in terms of frequency. The J gene is TRBJ2-7, the V gene TRBV29-1. The CDR3 has 12 residues. The V gene's germline CDR1 is SQVTM and CDR2 ANQGSEA. CDR3 sequence: CSVEDLFGEQYF.

This clonotype is labeled medium-sized (0.01 to 0.1%) based on frequency. This chain uses TRBV5-1 with TRBJ2-7; TCRdb names TRBD1, which stays unverified in the absence of DNA. Per germline, CDR1 SGHRS and CDR2 YFSETQ. The CDR3 sequence is 15 residues long. This chain's CDR3 is CASSQVSVDWEEQYF.

The chain couples TRBV4-3 to TRBJ2-1; TCRdb reports TRBD1, a call that lacks DNA to check it against. The CDR3 sequence is 15 residues long. Germline loops: CDR1 LGHNA, CDR2 YSLEER. The chain's CDR3 is CASSQDGGFYNEQFF.

V and J are TRBV15 and TRBJ2-2. The germline V gene encodes CDR1 LNHNV and CDR2 YYDKDF (reference sequence). The CDR3 runs 15 residues. The CDR3 loop is CATSSRTTSTGELFF.

The rearrangement joins TRBV29-1 to TRBJ2-7; no DNA is available, so the TRBD1 call from TCRdb remains unchecked. Germline CDR1 reads SQVTM; CDR2 reads ANQGSEA. The CDR3 spans 12 residues. The CDR3 sequence: CSAGGSSYEQYF.

This CDR3 is CASRKTGGDEQFF. The chain is built from TRBV2 and TRBJ2-1; TCRdb returns TRBD1, unconfirmable since there is no DNA. Germline V gene data show CDR1 as SNHLY and CDR2 as FYNNEI. This CDR3 has 13 residues.

By frequency, this clonotype is medium-sized. The chain combines TRBV29-1 with TRBJ2-7; the D call from TCRdb, TRBD1, cannot be confirmed without DNA. CDR3 length: 11 residues. Germline values: CDR1 SQVTM, CDR2 ANQGSEA. This CDR3 reads CSVDTGSEQYF.